The following is a T cell receptor (beta chain) sequence with its context. Its cognate antigen is unknown. This specimen comes from a study of vaccination and CD4 T cells after COVID-19. Study at large: Investigators drew the post-COVID samples a median approximately 100 days after diagnosis, with a range of 35 to 161.

The study, taken as a whole, reports: Median numbers of SARS-CoV-2-reactive clonotypes increased from roughly 21 to 40 (not a significant change).

Treatment noted: roughly 10-day PBMC culture with coronavirus spike peptide pools or control peptides (ViraFEST assay). Sequencing of the DNA from cultured CD4+ T cells was carried out with the Oncomine TCR Beta short-read assay. The template was genomic DNA from cultured CD4+ T cells. TCRdb recomputed calls from the PCR reads with MiXCR, one row per CDR3 protein. The sample contains about 19,000 distinct CDR3 sequences, roughly 48% of which appear only once. CDR1 and CDR2 (germline): MNHEY, SVGAGI. The CDR3 consists of 14 residues. The V and J ends lost 2 bases and 6 bases respectively, with 13 bases between them.

The clonotype originates from a human donor who had recovered from COVID-19. This chain uses TRBV6-5 with TRBJ1-2; D might be TRBD1 (5 bases). Sequenced material: CD4+ T cells from blood, cultured in vitro, taken before SARS-CoV-2 vaccination. The DNA for the CDR3 is TGTGCCAGCAGTTACGGTGGCAGGGTCCATGGCTACACCTTC. Amino acid sequence: CASSYGGRVHGYTF.